This paragraph covers one TCR beta chain sequence. Its antigen is currently unknown. Germline lookup yields CDR1 SGDLS and CDR2 YYNGEE. There are 14 residues in the CDR3. V gave up 0 bases and J gave up 4 bases; unmatched junction bases: 2. These data originate in a study of T cell responses to AZD1222 COVID-19 vaccine. The study's findings and limits: Repertoires were collected only later (after the peak T cell response had occurred). Spike-specific TCR breadth and depth both grew after two AZD1222 doses. Baseline serostatus was positive in only six AZD1222 recipients. Most donors were white British and more were female, and clonal diversity was possibly underestimated.

Some clones are missing from TCRdb's copy, which holds only in-frame ones; the method was immunoSEQ multiplex PCR. The sample has roughly 190,000 clones, approximately 91% seen once. The sequencing here drew on peripheral blood, taken on day 0 of AZD1222 vaccination. The J gene is TRBJ2-3, the V gene TRBV9; 7 nucleotides agree with TRBD2. The sequence was collected from an adult in good health. Here the CDR3 reads CASSVGGRSDTQYF. Here the CDR3 DNA reads TGTGCCAGCAGCGTAGGCGGGAGATCAGATACGCAGTATTTT.